One and the same sample provided the 11 T cell receptor beta chains below, sequenced in a study of cytomegalovirus exposure and HLA in healthy donors. The PCR had 60 Vbeta and 13 Jbeta primers. Repertoires were generated with immunoSEQ multiplex PCR, while TCRdb's copy carries only in-frame clones and drops some. This sample has under 150,000 clones, with almost 85% found just once. Sequencing input: PBMCs. The source is a man aged 30 to 39 in good health and CMV-seropositive.

The V gene is TRBV7-2, the J gene TRBJ2-6, with TRBD2 matching over 14 bases. CDR1 and CDR2 from the germline V gene are SGHTA and FQGNSA. Trimming cost V 4 bases and J 3 bases; bases outside gene matches: 2. The CDR3 spans 17 residues. The CDR3 sequence is CASSSGLAGGGANVLTF. The CDR3 coding sequence is TGTGCCAGCAGCTCTGGACTAGCGGGAGGTGGGGCCAACGTCCTGACTTTC.

The chain carries TRBV28 and TRBJ1-1; 7 positions match TRBD1. The junction had 10 bases not matched to a gene; V was cut back by 4 bases and J by 5 bases. The CDR3 consists of 15 residues. Germline V CDR1 and CDR2: MDHEN, SYDVKM. The CDR3 DNA sequence: TGTGCCAGCAGTTGGTTACAGGGGCTTGGGACTGAAGCTTTCTTT. It specifies CASSWLQGLGTEAFF.

This clone appeared a single time. V usage is TRBV28 and J usage is TRBJ2-3; 10 nucleotides agree with TRBD2. V gave up 3 bases and J gave up 0 bases; unmatched junction bases: 6. The CDR3 is 17 amino acids. In germline, CDR1 is MDHEN, CDR2 SYDVKM. In DNA form, the CDR3 reads TGTGCCAGCAGTTTCCAGAGCGGGAGGGCGAGCACAGATACGCAGTATTTT. Protein sequence: CASSFQSGRASTDTQYF.

This chain links TRBV28 with TRBJ1-1, with D unclear. Germline CDR1 MDHEN, CDR2 SYDVKM. The CDR3 is 16 amino acids. V was pared by 6 bases and J by 5 bases, with 22 bases between. CDR3 DNA: TGTGCCAGCAGCTCACCCCGGGTCCCGGGAGGGACTGAAGCTTTCTTT. Translated: CASSSPRVPGGTEAFF. The full variable domain, its missing parts supplied by reference TRBV28 and TRBJ1-1, is DVKVTQSSRYLVKRTGEKVFLECVQDMDHENMFWYRQDPGLGLRLIYFSYDVKMKEKGDIPEGYSVSREKKERFSLILESASTNQTSMYLCASSSPRVPGGTEAFFGQGTRLTVV.

This chain uses TRBV6-5 with TRBJ2-7, with D perhaps TRBD1 (5 bases). Germline V CDR1 and CDR2: MNHEY, SVGAGI. With 4 bases removed from V and 5 bases from J, the gap between germline ends came to 18 bases. The CDR3 contains 15 residues. In DNA form, the CDR3 reads TGTGCCAGCAGTTCCCTCGCCAGGGCAGGTGACGAGCAGTACTTC. This codes for CASSSLARAGDEQYF.

V usage is TRBV28 and J usage is TRBJ2-3, with D tentatively TRBD1 (6 bases). The CDR3 extends over 14 amino acids. V was pared by 3 bases and J by 6 bases, with 13 bases between. Germline V gives CDR1 MDHEN, CDR2 SYDVKM. This chain's CDR3 is CASSFKGTRDTQYF. The DNA for the CDR3 is TGTGCCAGCAGTTTTAAGGGGACACGGGATACGCAGTATTTT.

The rearrangement joins TRBV2 to TRBJ2-1, with 9 bases fitting TRBD2. V shed 3 bases, J shed 6 bases, and the junction held 3 bases outside the gene matches. This CDR3 region has 14 residues. Per the germline V gene, CDR1 is SNHLY and CDR2 is FYNNEI. CDR3 in amino acids: CASSEREGRNEQFF. As DNA, the CDR3 is TGTGCCAGCAGTGAGCGGGAGGGCCGCAATGAGCAGTTCTTC.

This clone was counted once. J is TRBJ2-2 and V is TRBV18; 8 nucleotides align to TRBD2. This CDR3 contains 15 residues. CDR1 and CDR2 (germline): KGHSH, LQKENI. Losses at the gene ends were 5 bases for V and 0 bases for J; bases not matched to a gene: 2. The CDR3 DNA is TGTGCCAGCTCAACTAGCGGAACGAACACCGGGGAGCTGTTTTTT. This translates into CASSTSGTNTGELFF.

The chain links TRBV7-9 to TRBJ2-1, with 8 bases that match TRBD1. V was clipped by 0 bases and J by 7 bases; unmatched bases: 5. From germline, CDR1 is SEHNR and CDR2 FQNEAQ (reference sequence). CDR3 length: 15 residues. The CDR3, as DNA: TGTGCCAGCAGCTTAGCTCAGGGGGCGCGGAATGAGCAGTTCTTC. It yields the protein CASSLAQGARNEQFF.

As regards this clone: The junction and the germline gene differ at one end; a read error may be behind it. The gene calls are TRBV25-1 and TRBJ2-3, with 11 bases lining up with TRBD2. This CDR3 region has 15 residues. Germline CDR1 reads MGHDK; CDR2 reads SYGVNS. The CDR3 region has the DNA TGTGCCAGCAATGAACTAGCGGGGGGCACAGATACGCAGTATTTT. This encodes CASNELAGGTDTQYF.

This chain uses TRBV9 with TRBJ2-1, with D hard to call. With 3 bases removed from V and 8 bases from J, the gap between germline ends came to 15 bases. Germline assignment: CDR1 SGDLS and CDR2 YYNGEE. The CDR3 consists of 14 residues. The CDR3 DNA sequence: TGTGCCAGCAGCGGTCTTCCTAGTGGCGATGAGCAGTTCTTC. Translation: CASSGLPSGDEQFF.